This is a list of T cell receptor beta chains from one sample in a study of blood T cells in healthy people across ages. One entry per CDR3 protein results from TCRdb running MiXCR on the 5' RACE reads. This table has about 730,000 distinct CDR3 sequences, roughly 45% appearing once. Sequenced input: blood. The receptor set was obtained from a woman aged 55-69 years in good health. The CDR3 runs from the conserved cysteine through the conserved F or W. A D gene is named only where the DNA matches it firmly. Clone size, where shown, is once, few, many, or a class for clones that have expanded.

d_call clone_size j_call v_call cdr3_nt cdr3_aa
- few TRBJ2-4 TRBV20-1 TGCAGTGCTAGTGGTACAGCAACCAAAAACATTCAGTACTTC CSASGTATKNIQYF
- few TRBJ2-7 TRBV3-1 TGTGCCAGCAGCCAAGATTCCTCTTATGACGAGCAGTACTTC CASSQDSSYDEQYF
TRBD2 - TRBJ2-1 TRBV9 TGTGCCAGCAGCGTAGCGCGACGAGCGGGAGACAATGAGCAGTTCTTC CASSVARRAGDNEQFF
TRBD2 few TRBJ2-3 TRBV14 TGTGCCAGCAGCCCTACTAGCGCGAGCACAGATACGCAGTATTTT CASSPTSASTDTQYF
TRBD1 - TRBJ2-7 TRBV3-1 TGTGCCAGCAGCCAGGGACAGATCTACGAGCAGTACTTC CASSQGQIYEQYF
- - TRBJ2-6 TRBV4-3 TGCGCCAGCAGCCAATACTCACAGGGTTCAGGGGCCAACGTCCTGACTTTC CASSQYSQGSGANVLTF
- - TRBJ2-3 TRBV14 TGTGCCAGCAGCCAAGGGACACTGAGCACAGATACGCAGTATTTT CASSQGTLSTDTQYF
- - TRBJ1-2 TRBV7-2 TGTGCCAGCAGCTTAAACACCCAGGGATATGGCTACACCTTC CASSLNTQGYGYTF
- few TRBJ1-1 TRBV7-2 TGTGCCAGCAGCTGGACATGGATGGACACTGAAGCTTTCTTT CASSWTWMDTEAFF
- - TRBJ2-5 TRBV6-1 TGTGCCAGCAGCGGGATCCTAGGGGAGACCCAGTACTTC CASSGILGETQYF
TRBD2 - TRBJ2-1 TRBV3-1 TGTGCCAGCAGCCAGGGGCGGGAGGGGTGGAATGAACAGTTCTTC CASSQGREGWNEQFF
TRBD1 - TRBJ1-1 TRBV3-1 TGTGCCAGCAGCTCGCCCGACAGGGTCACTGAAGCTTTCTTT CASSSPDRVTEAFF
- many TRBJ2-6 TRBV9 TGTGCCAGCAGCGTGGGCTCCGGGGCCAACGTCCTGACTTTC CASSVGSGANVLTF
TRBD1 few TRBJ1-2 TRBV3-1 TGTGCCAGCACCCAGGGGGAGGGGGTCTATGGCTACACCTTC CASTQGEGVYGYTF
- few TRBJ2-5 TRBV4-2 TGTGCCAGCAGCCCGACCTCTAGCGAACAAGAGACCCAGTACTTC CASSPTSSEQETQYF
TRBD2 - TRBJ2-1 TRBV4-3 TGCGCCAGCAGCCAAGCGTATAGTGCGGGGGGTTACAATGAGCAGTTCTTC CASSQAYSAGGYNEQFF
- many TRBJ2-7 TRBV7-9 TGTGCCAGCAGCGGTGGCGAGCAGTACTTC CASSGGEQYF
TRBD1 - TRBJ2-6 TRBV7-9 TGTGCCAGCGGACAGGGGGCGTCAACTGGGGCCAACGTCCTGACTTTC CASGQGASTGANVLTF
- - TRBJ2-5 TRBV18 TGTGCCAGCTCACCACCGGCAGCCAGTGAGACCCAGTACTTC CASSPPAASETQYF
- - TRBJ2-3 TRBV12-3/TRBV12-4 TGTGCCAGCAGTTGGTTTGGATACACAGATACGCAGTATTTT CASSWFGYTDTQYF
- few TRBJ2-5 TRBV3-1 TGTGCCAGCAGCCAACTAAAGGAGATCGGTAGGGAGACCCAGTACTTC CASSQLKEIGRETQYF
- - TRBJ2-7 TRBV5-1 TGCGCCAGCAGCCTATCGTTCCTCTCCGAGCAGTACTTC CASSLSFLSEQYF
- few TRBJ2-1 TRBV28 TGTGCCAGCAGGCTGGCGGGACCGCAAGGTGAGCAGTTCTTC CASRLAGPQGEQFF
- - TRBJ2-2 TRBV6-6 TGTGCCAGCAGACCTATCCGGGACATAGCGAACACCGGGGAGCTGTTTTTT CASRPIRDIANTGELFF
- - TRBJ2-5 TRBV14 TGTGCCAGCAGCCTCTGGAGTGGGACCCAGTACTTC CASSLWSGTQYF
TRBD2 - TRBJ2-7 TRBV2 TGTGCCAGCAGTGAATCGGCGGGGGGACTAGCCTACGAGCAGTACTTC CASSESAGGLAYEQYF
- - TRBJ2-7 TRBV6-2/TRBV6-3 TGTGCCAGCGGAGAGACCGCCTCAATCTACGAGCAGTACTTC CASGETASIYEQYF
- - TRBJ1-2 TRBV20-1 TGCAGTGCTAGACGACAGAGTGGCTACACCTTC CSARRQSGYTF
- - TRBJ2-1 TRBV18 TGTGCCAGCTCACCGATACAATACAATGAGCAGTTCTTC CASSPIQYNEQFF
TRBD2 few TRBJ2-7 TRBV6-6 TGTGCCAGCATGGGACTAGCGTACGAGCAGTACTTC CASMGLAYEQYF
- - TRBJ2-7 TRBV4-2 TGTGCCAGCAGCCGTCCACAAAGGCCTTACGAGCAGTACTTC CASSRPQRPYEQYF
- - TRBJ2-3 TRBV20-1 TGCAGTGCTAGAGGAGGCAGAATCAGCACAGATACGCAGTATTTT CSARGGRISTDTQYF
- - TRBJ1-1 TRBV4-3 TGCGCCAGCAGCCAAGATGGTCAGGACACTGAAGCTTTCTTT CASSQDGQDTEAFF
TRBD1 few TRBJ1-1 TRBV20-1 TGCAGTGCTCGGACAGGGAGTAACACTGAAGCTTTCTTT CSARTGSNTEAFF
- - TRBJ2-5 TRBV11-2 TGTGCCAGCAGCTTGGGGACCCCAGAGACCCAGTACTTC CASSLGTPETQYF
TRBD2 - TRBJ2-3 TRBV3-1 TGTGCCAGCAGCCAAGTTGCGGGGGGGCTCACAGATACGCAGTATTTT CASSQVAGGLTDTQYF
TRBD1 - TRBJ1-1 TRBV18 TGTGCCAGCTCACCGAGGGACAGGGGTAATGCTGAAGCTTTCTTT CASSPRDRGNAEAFF
TRBD2 many TRBJ2-4 TRBV7-9 TGTGCCAGCAGCTTGCGGGAGTTAAACATTCAGTACTTC CASSLRELNIQYF
TRBD1 once TRBJ1-6 TRBV5-1 TGCGCCAGCAGCGCGACAGGGTTCGGTACTAATTCACCCCTCCACTTT CASSATGFGTNSPLHF
TRBD1 - TRBJ1-6 TRBV7-2 TGTGCCAGCAGCTTCCAGGGGGCAGGGTCGGGGGCACCCCTCCACTTT CASSFQGAGSGAPLHF